This is a list of T cell receptor beta chains from one sample in a study of blood T cell repertoires in COVID-19. The table came from immunoSEQ multiplex PCR; TCRdb's copy has only in-frame clones and leaves some out. The table lists 50,000 or so clones, about 85% of them singletons, with roughly 5% in the top ten. The specimen was peripheral blood. The source of these receptors is a man aged 35 to 55 with active COVID-19. CDR3s leave out the opening cysteine and the closing phenylalanine or tryptophan.

v_gene: TRBV28; j_gene: TRBJ2-6; CDR3aa: ASVSGAGANVLT
v_gene: TRBV27; j_gene: TRBJ1-6; CDR3aa: ASSLYRGNSPLH
v_gene: TRBV7-9; j_gene: TRBJ2-5; CDR3aa: ASATPRETQY
v_gene: TRBV19; j_gene: TRBJ1-1; CDR3aa: AGSRGRVEAF
v_gene: TRBV5-1; j_gene: TRBJ2-1; CDR3aa: ASSLWGSVLGTVLDEQF
v_gene: TRBV9; j_gene: TRBJ2-1; CDR3aa: ASSGVEATGTSDYNEQF
v_gene: TRBV30; j_gene: TRBJ2-1; CDR3aa: AWTLYNEQF
v_gene: TRBV20-1; j_gene: TRBJ2-5; CDR3aa: SAKLDETQY
v_gene: TRBV4-1; j_gene: TRBJ2-7; CDR3aa: ASSQETASGSYEQY
v_gene: TRBV2; j_gene: TRBJ2-2; CDR3aa: ASRRLAGLTGELF
v_gene: TRBV6-5; j_gene: TRBJ1-4; CDR3aa: ASSYLTGDEKLF
v_gene: TRBV7-7; j_gene: TRBJ2-5; CDR3aa: ASSLDYSPLWETQY
v_gene: TRBV28; j_gene: TRBJ1-6; CDR3aa: ASSLDRGYNSPLH
v_gene: TRBV5-1; j_gene: TRBJ1-1; CDR3aa: ASIRQGGDTEAF
v_gene: TRBV5-5; j_gene: TRBJ2-2; CDR3aa: ASSLETSGRATGELF
v_gene: TRBV9; j_gene: TRBJ1-4; CDR3aa: ASSGTGGIYEKLF
v_gene: TRBV25-1; j_gene: TRBJ2-1; CDR3aa: ASSEGASGSNEQF
v_gene: TRBV30; j_gene: TRBJ1-3; CDR3aa: AWSGTYPSGNTIY
v_gene: TRBV6-5; j_gene: TRBJ1-1; CDR3aa: ASGRTGGGSEAF
v_gene: TRBV7-9; j_gene: TRBJ1-4; CDR3aa: ASSTTGFNEKLF
v_gene: TRBV19; j_gene: TRBJ1-4; CDR3aa: ASSASGQGDEKLF
v_gene: TRBV6-5; j_gene: TRBJ1-2; CDR3aa: ASTQRDSSLKGYT
v_gene: TRBV28; j_gene: TRBJ1-1; CDR3aa: ASSSPRGASMNTEAF
v_gene: TRBV2; j_gene: TRBJ2-2; CDR3aa: ASSDRGYTGELF
v_gene: TRBV7-9; j_gene: TRBJ2-5; CDR3aa: ASSIPGQEYQETQY
v_gene: TRBV19; j_gene: TRBJ2-3; CDR3aa: ASSDRGLADTQY
v_gene: TRBV12-3/TRBV12-4; j_gene: TRBJ1-2; CDR3aa: ASSIDRARGYT
v_gene: TRBV2; j_gene: TRBJ2-6; CDR3aa: ASSVLAGISGANVLT
v_gene: TRBV5-4; j_gene: TRBJ2-7; CDR3aa: ASSIDRGGNEQY
v_gene: TRBV5-1; j_gene: TRBJ2-3; CDR3aa: ASSLVLAGGGDTQY
v_gene: TRBV2; j_gene: TRBJ2-5; CDR3aa: ASRALQGAETQY
v_gene: TRBV9; j_gene: TRBJ1-3; CDR3aa: ASSVGQGSGNTIY
v_gene: TRBV28; j_gene: TRBJ2-4; CDR3aa: ASSFSRGKNIQY
v_gene: TRBV7-9; j_gene: TRBJ2-7; CDR3aa: ASSRDYYEQY
v_gene: TRBV21-1; j_gene: TRBJ2-3; CDR3aa: ASSKNPQQGPIIDTQY
v_gene: TRBV28; j_gene: TRBJ2-1; CDR3aa: ASSLMTPSSYNEQF
v_gene: TRBV3-1/TRBV3-2; j_gene: TRBJ2-1; CDR3aa: ASSQALADHNEQF
v_gene: TRBV27; j_gene: TRBJ1-4; CDR3aa: ASSLDRVQEKLF
v_gene: TRBV6-5; j_gene: TRBJ2-2; CDR3aa: ASSYGGLAQTGELF
v_gene: TRBV15; j_gene: TRBJ2-5; CDR3aa: ATSRELVGETQY
v_gene: TRBV7-2; j_gene: TRBJ1-1; CDR3aa: ASSLASIRMNTEAF
v_gene: TRBV9; j_gene: TRBJ1-2; CDR3aa: ASSLTGGASGYT
v_gene: TRBV5-3; j_gene: TRBJ1-5; CDR3aa: ARSQTRGAQPQH
v_gene: TRBV19; j_gene: TRBJ2-1; CDR3aa: ASRTSRTSGRTNEQF
v_gene: TRBV5-4; j_gene: TRBJ1-1; CDR3aa: ASSPRPRELEAF
v_gene: TRBV11-2; j_gene: TRBJ1-2; CDR3aa: ASSPDRDYGYT